A single sample gave rise to the 20 T cell receptor beta chains below, sequenced in a study of T cells in Graves' hyperthyroidism and ophthalmopathy. RNA transcripts served as the template for amplifying TCR beta CDR3 regions. HTBI primers were used for first-round RT-PCR of the TCR CDR3. One entry per CDR3 protein, called by TCRdb with MiXCR from the multiplex PCR reads. The sample records a few hundred thousand distinct CDR3 sequences, roughly 15% being singletons. Material for sequencing was blood. All receptors come from a woman aged 18-30 years with Graves' hyperthyroidism.

This chain connects TRBV20-1 to TRBJ2-3, with 10 bases identical to TRBD2. Trimming took 0 bases from V and 3 from J; bases not matched to a gene: 6. The CDR3 is 16 amino acids. Per germline, CDR1 DFQATT and CDR2 SNEGSKA (reference sequence). The CDR3 reads CSARDWEAGGTDTQYF. DNA of the CDR3: TGCAGTGCTAGAGATTGGGAAGCGGGAGGGACAGATACGCAGTATTTT.

This clonotype was counted many times. This chain links TRBV7-9 with TRBJ2-1; D gene unclear. Germline assignment: CDR1 SEHNR and CDR2 FQNEAQ (reference sequence). CDR3 length: 11 amino acids. V lost 5 bases and J 5 bases, leaving 4 bases between the germline ends. The CDR3 sequence: CASSINNEQFF. The CDR3 nucleotides read TGTGCCAGCAGCATCAACAATGAGCAGTTCTTC.

V usage is TRBV19 and J usage is TRBJ1-1; 7 nucleotides agree with TRBD1. Looked up from germline, CDR1 is LNHDA and CDR2 is SQIVND (reference sequence). CDR3 length: 14 residues. The J segment lost 2 bases and the V segment lost 2 bases, leaving 2 bases of the junction unmatched. CDR3 in amino acids: CASSIQGVNTEAFF. The CDR3 nucleotides are TGTGCCAGTAGTATACAGGGGGTTAACACTGAAGCTTTCTTT.

J is TRBJ2-4 and V is TRBV29-1; no reliable D call. The germline CDR1 and CDR2 sequences are SQVTM and ANQGSEA. The CDR3 runs to 13 residues. V shed 4 bases and J shed 4 bases, with 11 bases lying between them. In nucleotides, the CDR3 is TGCAGCGTTGTTCCAGACCTAAAAAACATTCAGTACTTC. This gives the protein CSVVPDLKNIQYF.

The CDR3 here is CASRTGGQDYEQYF. DNA for the CDR3: TGTGCCAGCAGAACCGGTGGACAGGATTACGAGCAGTACTTC. This chain connects TRBV6-2 or TRBV6-3 to TRBJ2-7; 7 bases fit TRBD1. V lost 6 bases and J lost 4; bases outside the gene matches: 9. Per germline, CDR1 MNHEY and CDR2 SVGEGT. The CDR3 contains 14 residues.

This clonotype was seen at least ten times. DNA of the CDR3: TGTGCCAGCAGCTCCCCGACACCCACCAAGAACACTGAAGCTTTCTTT. Amino acids: CASSSPTPTKNTEAFF. The rearrangement uses TRBV7-2 and TRBJ1-1, with D unresolved. The CDR3 has 16 amino acids. The germline V gene has CDR1 SGHTA and CDR2 FQGNSA. Between the trimmed V and J ends, which lost 4 bases and 1 base, there was a span of 16 bases.

This clonotype was observed many times. The V call is TRBV12-3 or TRBV12-4, the J call TRBJ1-1; D remains ambiguous. The ends were cut back, 1 base at V and 0 bases at J, with 9 bases in the middle. The CDR3 spans 15 residues. In DNA, the CDR3 is TGTGCCAGCAGTTTAGGAGGCAGATTGAACACTGAAGCTTTCTTT. As protein: CASSLGGRLNTEAFF.

This clonotype occurred many times. This sequence joins TRBV10-3 and TRBJ2-7; TRBD2 matches at 10 bases. This CDR3 is built from 14 residues. V lost 6 bases, J lost 1 base, and 3 bases stayed unmatched. CDR1 and CDR2 from the germline V gene are ENHRY and SYGVKD. CDR3 in amino acids: CAIRGTSDSYEQYF. The DNA for the CDR3 is TGTGCCATCAGAGGGACTAGCGATTCCTACGAGCAGTACTTC.

At least ten counts were recorded for this clonotype. This chain connects TRBV6-1 to TRBJ1-1, with D uncertain. The germline V gene encodes CDR1 MNHNS and CDR2 SASEGT. The CDR3 is 12 residues long. Trimming stripped 3 bases from V and 5 bases from J, with 7 bases between. In DNA, the CDR3 is TGTGCCAGCAGTGAGGGGTGGACTGAAGCTTTCTTT. It is translated as CASSEGWTEAFF.

This clonotype appeared many times. The gene calls are TRBV3-1 and TRBJ2-1; TRBD2 aligns across 16 bases. Per the germline V gene, CDR1 is LGHDT and CDR2 is YNNKEL (reference sequence). The CDR3 sequence is 21 residues long. V trimming: 4 bases; J trimming: 5 bases; junction bases outside the gene matches: 17. The CDR3 region is CASSRTRPGLAGGPFNNEQFF. The CDR3 DNA is TGTGCCAGCAGCCGAACCCGGCCGGGACTAGCGGGAGGGCCTTTCAACAATGAGCAGTTCTTC.

The genes are TRBV6-1 and TRBJ1-5; TRBD1 might be the D (6 bases). The CDR3 runs 14 residues. CDR1 and CDR2 from the germline V gene are MNHNS and SASEGT. V lost 6 bases to trimming and J lost 7 bases, with 16 bases between them. This CDR3 reads CASSPDRLWQPQHF. For the CDR3, the DNA is TGTGCCAGCAGCCCTGACAGGCTTTGGCAGCCCCAGCATTTT.

This clonotype occurred a few times. The chain has TRBV27 and TRBJ1-2; 12 bases line up with TRBD1. The CDR3 loop spans 18 amino acids. V was clipped by 2 bases and J by 2 bases; unmatched bases: 9. Germline-derived CDR1 and CDR2 are MNHEY and SMNVEV (reference sequence). The CDR3, as DNA: TGTGCCAGCAGTTTACGGCCGGGACAGGGGGCATGGAACTATGGCTACACCTTC. Protein sequence: CASSLRPGQGAWNYGYTF.

The rearrangement uses TRBV7-9 and TRBJ2-1, with D hard to call. Trimming cost V 5 bases and J 7 bases, with 18 bases left between them. Germline assignment: CDR1 SEHNR and CDR2 FQNEAQ (reference sequence). The CDR3 loop spans 15 amino acids. Here the CDR3 DNA reads TGTGCCAGCAGCCTACTCAGTAATTCATTTAATGAGCAGTTCTTC. Amino acid sequence: CASSLLSNSFNEQFF.

This clonotype appeared many times. The J gene is TRBJ2-7, the V gene TRBV6-2 or TRBV6-3; 12 nucleotides agree with TRBD2. This CDR3 is 17 amino acids long. The germline CDR1 and CDR2 sequences are MNHEY and SVGEGT. Losses at the gene ends were 3 bases for V and 5 bases for J; bases not matched to a gene: 11. In DNA, the CDR3 is TGTGCCAGCAGTTATCTCCTCACTAGCGGGAGGCCCCACGAGCAGTACTTC. Its translation is CASSYLLTSGRPHEQYF.

For this clonotype: This may arise from a read error, as a much more abundant clone is one base away. This CDR3 is missing its conserved last phenylalanine or tryptophan, likely due to a read error. The chain uses TRBV30 and TRBJ1-1, with D tentatively TRBD1 (6 bases). CDR3 size: 13 residues. Looked up from germline, CDR1 is GTSNPN and CDR2 is SVGIG (reference sequence). Trimming removed 2 bases from V and 4 bases from J, with 11 bases in between. CDR3 nucleotide sequence: TGTGCCTGGAGTTTGACAGGAAGCACTGAAGCTTTCCTT. It encodes CAWSLTGSTEAFL.

This clonotype was detected many times. The J gene is TRBJ2-7, the V gene TRBV6-1; no reliable D call. Germline V gives CDR1 MNHNS, CDR2 SASEGT. Deletions cut 5 bases from V and 5 bases from J, with 16 bases between. The length of the CDR3 is 14 residues. The CDR3 sequence is CASSSRPGADEQYF. The CDR3 DNA reads TGTGCCAGCAGTTCCAGACCGGGCGCAGACGAGCAGTACTTC.

This clonotype was observed many times. The chain employs TRBV6-5 and TRBJ1-1, with 8 bases lining up with TRBD1. CDR3 size: 15 residues. Germline CDR1 reads MNHEY; CDR2 reads SVGAGI. V lost 2 bases and J lost 6; bases outside the gene matches: 8. This chain's CDR3 is CASSYMGQASSEAFF. CDR3 nucleotides: TGTGCCAGCAGTTACATGGGACAGGCTTCTTCTGAAGCTTTCTTT.

This clonotype has a count of ten or more. The V gene is TRBV20-1, the J gene TRBJ2-1, with 9 positions matching TRBD1. The CDR3 consists of 17 residues. V gave up 5 bases and J gave up 3 bases; unmatched junction bases: 14. Germline values: CDR1 DFQATT, CDR2 SNEGSKA (reference sequence). The CDR3 nucleotides read TGCAGTGCTTCCTCCCAAACCGGGACAGGGCACTACAATGAGCAGTTCTTC. It specifies CSASSQTGTGHYNEQFF.

This clonotype was found many times. The rearrangement uses TRBV29-1 and TRBJ2-7; 8 nucleotides match TRBD1. The germline V gene encodes CDR1 SQVTM and CDR2 ANQGSEA. This CDR3 region has 14 residues. V dropped 6 bases and J dropped 1; count of bases not matched to a gene: 8. The CDR3: CSVEDRAGSYEQYF. The CDR3 region has the DNA TGCAGCGTGGAGGACAGGGCAGGATCCTACGAGCAGTACTTC.

This clonotype has a count of ten or more. The chain employs TRBV20-1 and TRBJ2-5, with D unresolved. The V gene's germline CDR1 is DFQATT and CDR2 SNEGSKA (reference sequence). Trimming took off 0 bases at V and 3 bases at J, with 14 bases between the two ends. CDR3 size: 15 residues. The CDR3 coding sequence is TGCAGTGCTAGAGATCTCCGCGGACCGAAAGAGACCCAGTACTTC. It codes for CSARDLRGPKETQYF.